The source of this TCR beta chain is a study of CD8+ T cells in alopecia areata. Extracted RNA was reverse transcribed into cDNA, the sequencing template. Measured with immunoSEQ multiplex PCR; TCRdb has only the in-frame clones, and not every one. The sample shows 130,000 or so clones, approximately 49% of them seen only once. General study points: Against the mouse data, patients shared TCRs less clearly, possibly for HLA reasons. Alphabeta T cells residing in normal skin are also sequenced in scalp samples.

Note on this clone: The antigen remains unidentified.

CDR3 length: 14 amino acids. V gave up 2 bases and J gave up 5 bases, with 12 bases separating them. The germline V gene has CDR1 SEHNR and CDR2 FQNEAQ (reference sequence). Alopecia areata patients had lesional scalp punch biopsies and peripheral blood taken from them. The chain carries TRBV7-9 and TRBJ2-5, with D possibly matching TRBD1 (6 bases). The material sequenced was CD8+ T cells sorted from blood, taken at week 0. The sequence was obtained from a human donor with alopecia areata. In DNA form, the CDR3 reads TGTGCCAGCAGCTTATTGCAGGGGTGGGAGACCCAGTACTTC. Protein: CASSLLQGWETQYF.